The 10 T cell receptor beta chains below all came from one sample that was sequenced in a study of blood T cell repertoires in COVID-19. Generated by immunoSEQ multiplex PCR, the TCRdb table keeps only in-frame clones and is missing some. The sample lists about 320,000 clones, over 70% seen once, with about 1.2% in the top ten. Material: peripheral blood. The receptors stem from a woman in her fifties or sixties with acute or convalescent COVID-19.

The gene calls are TRBV6-2 or TRBV6-3 and TRBJ1-4, with unresolved D. The ends were cut back, 6 bases at V and 13 bases at J, with 21 bases in the middle. CDR3 length: 14 amino acids. The germline gives CDR1 MNHEY, CDR2 SVGEGT. CDR3 DNA sequence: TGTGCCAGCAGCTCCCTCACCCTCACTCGCCTACTGTTTTTT. Translating gives CASSSLTLTRLLFF.

This clone was detected only once. The chain links TRBV7-3 to TRBJ2-5, with 11 bases fitting TRBD2. CDR3 length: 14 residues. CDR1 is SGHTA, CDR2 FQGTGA, per germline. The V segment lost 4 bases and the J segment 11 bases; nucleotides outside the gene matches: 9. The CDR3 region has the DNA TGTGCCAGCAGCTCCTCTCTAGCGGGAGGACTTCAGTACTTC. Translating gives CASSSSLAGGLQYF. Looking up the rest from reference TRBV7-3 and TRBJ2-5 gives the full variable domain: GAGVSQTPSNKVTEKGKYVELRCDPISGHTALYWYRQSLGQGPEFLIYFQGTGAADDSGLPNDRFFAVRPEGSVSTLKIQRTERGDSAVYLCASSSSLAGGLQYFGPGTRLLVL.

The table lists this clone with a count of one. This chain connects TRBV9 to TRBJ2-2, with D possibly matching TRBD1 (6 bases). Trimming shortened V by 0 bases and J by 0 bases, and 9 bases separated the two germline ends. The length of the CDR3 is 16 residues. Germline V lookup: CDR1 SGDLS, CDR2 YYNGEE. The CDR3 spells CASSVVDSSNTGELFF. DNA for the CDR3: TGTGCCAGCAGCGTAGTGGACAGTTCGAACACCGGGGAGCTGTTTTTT.

This rearrangement joins TRBV19 to TRBJ1-1; tentatively, D is TRBD1 (6 bases). CDR1 and CDR2 (germline): LNHDA, SQIVND (reference sequence). The CDR3 runs 14 residues. V was shortened by 4 bases and J by 5 bases, with 14 bases between the two germline ends. The DNA of the CDR3 is TGTGCCAGTAGTACCTCCGAAACAGGGACTGAAGCTTTCTTT. Its protein product is CASSTSETGTEAFF.

CDR3 sequence: CAWSGGDRTEAFF. CDR3 DNA sequence: TGTGCCTGGAGTGGCGGGGATAGGACTGAAGCTTTCTTT. V is TRBV30 and J is TRBJ1-1, with D unresolved. The CDR3 length is 13 residues. CDR1 is GTSNPN, CDR2 SVGIG, per germline (reference sequence). With 1 base removed from V and 5 bases from J, the gap between germline ends came to 11 bases.

CDR3 DNA: TGTGCCAGCAGCTCGGCTAGGACTAGCGGGCTTGAGACCCAGTACTTC. Protein sequence: CASSSARTSGLETQYF. The rearrangement joins TRBV5-4 to TRBJ2-5; TRBD2 agrees at 11 bases. The length of the CDR3 is 16 residues. The ends lost 3 bases at V and 5 bases at J; junction bases unmatched: 9. The germline V gene encodes CDR1 SGHNT and CDR2 YYREEE (reference sequence).

Written as DNA, the CDR3 is TGTGCCAGCAGCGTAGGACAGGGGCGGTCTAATGAAAAACTGTTTTTT. Its translation: CASSVGQGRSNEKLFF. The chain employs TRBV9 and TRBJ1-4, with 8 nucleotides matching TRBD1. The CDR3 sequence is 16 residues long. V shed 0 bases and J 3 bases; nucleotides not matched to a gene: 4. Germline V CDR1 and CDR2: SGDLS, YYNGEE.

The chain uses TRBV6-2 or TRBV6-3 and TRBJ2-2; D remains unclear. Germline CDR1 reads MNHEY; CDR2 reads SVGEGT. The V end was cut by 4 bases, the J end by 1 base, with 7 bases between. The CDR3 totals 14 residues. For the CDR3, the DNA is TGTGCCAGCAGTTGGCAGCGGAACACCGGGGAGCTGTTTTTT. Its protein is CASSWQRNTGELFF.

This chain connects TRBV19 to TRBJ1-1; D call uncertain. The CDR3 has 10 amino acids. The V and J ends lost 9 bases and 2 bases respectively, with 4 bases between them. CDR1 is LNHDA and CDR2 is SQIVND in the germline V gene (reference sequence). The CDR3 bases are TGTGCCAGCAGAAACACTGAAGCTTTCTTT. Its translation is CASRNTEAFF. Complete variable domain (other parts from reference TRBV19 and TRBJ1-1): DGGITQSPKYLFRKEGQNVTLSCEQNLNHDAMYWYRQDPGQGLRLIYYSQIVNDFQKGDIAEGYSVSREKKESFPLTVTSAQKNPTAFYLCASRNTEAFFGQGTRLTVV.

This clone was seen once. J is TRBJ2-5 and V is TRBV12-3 or TRBV12-4, with D possibly matching TRBD1 (6 bases). This CDR3 contains 13 residues. Trimming took off 0 bases at V and 5 bases at J, with 7 bases between the two ends. The CDR3, as DNA: TGTGCCAGCAGTTTAGCGCAGGGGGAGACCCAGTACTTC. This gives the protein CASSLAQGETQYF.